The entry that follows covers one T cell receptor beta chain sequence. The sample originates from a study of CD8 T cells in Susac syndrome. Germline V gives CDR1 SGDLS, CDR2 YYNGEE. The junction had 1 base not matched to a gene; V was cut back by 0 bases and J by 0 bases. The CDR3 runs 15 residues. Random hexamers were used to reverse transcribe the RNA input (roughly 0.5 to 1 ug). MiXCR, applied by TCRdb to the immunoSEQ multiplex PCR reads, yields one record per CDR3 protein. The data show 140,000 or so distinct CDR3 sequences, around 95% seen once. Sequencing was carried out using CD4+ T cells from PBMCs. The clonotype comes from a human donor with Susac syndrome. This chain connects TRBV9 to TRBJ2-3, with 7 bases lining up with TRBD2. The CDR3 reads CASSVAGGSTDTQYF. The DNA of the CDR3 is TGTGCCAGCAGCGTAGCGGGAGGAAGCACAGATACGCAGTATTTT.